A selection of T cell receptor beta chains follows, all from one sample in a study of memory CD8 T cells in hepatitis C reinfection. The table came from immunoSEQ multiplex PCR; TCRdb's copy has only in-frame clones and leaves some out. This repertoire shows roughly 6,200 clones, roughly nine tenths found once; its top ten account for approximately 23%. Sequencing was carried out using naive CD8+ T cells sorted from blood. Receptors originate from a man in his forties or fifties with hepatitis C virus infection. Both conserved end residues are part of each CDR3. Fields, in order: D gene, CDR3 length, V gene, clone size, J gene, CDR3 protein, CDR3 DNA. The D gene is left open where the match is weak. Expanded clones are given a class, and other clones once, few, many or no size at all.

>NA|15|TRBV19|NA|TRBJ2-3
CASSPLGSSTDTQYF
TGTGCCAGTAGCCCCCTGGGCTCTAGCACAGATACGCAGTATTTT
>NA|15|TRBV7-3|once|TRBJ1-1
CASSLDQGDCTEAFF
TGTGCCAGCAGCTTAGATCAGGGCGACTGCACTGAAGCTTTCTTT
>NA|15|TRBV5-6|NA|TRBJ1-1
CASSHLVGASTEAFF
TGTGCCAGCAGCCACCTTGTGGGGGCGAGCACTGAAGCTTTCTTT
>TRBD2|13|TRBV7-3|NA|TRBJ2-3
CASGAGAADTQYF
TGTGCCAGCGGAGCGGGAGCCGCAGATACGCAGTATTTT
>NA|16|TRBV10-1|NA|TRBJ2-3
CASSENPGLRADTQYF
TGCGCCAGCAGTGAAAACCCGGGACTTCGGGCAGATACGCAGTATTTT
>NA|15|TRBV11-2|NA|TRBJ1-1
CASSLVPEMNTEAFF
TGTGCCAGCAGCTTAGTCCCGGAGATGAACACTGAAGCTTTCTTT
>TRBD2|15|TRBV6-1|NA|TRBJ2-7
CASSYRTSGTYEQYF
TGTGCCAGCAGCTATAGGACTAGCGGGACCTACGAGCAGTACTTC
>TRBD2|14|TRBV2|NA|TRBJ2-2
CASSGLAGEGELFF
TGTGCCAGCAGTGGACTAGCGGGAGAAGGGGAGCTGTTTTTT
>TRBD1|18|TRBV11-2|NA|TRBJ2-7
CASSFDLTGAVFPYEQYF
TGTGCCAGCAGCTTCGATCTGACAGGGGCGGTATTCCCCTACGAGCAGTACTTC
>NA|16|TRBV9|NA|TRBJ2-5
CASSQGRSLMAETQYF
TGTGCCAGCAGCCAGGGCCGTTCACTAATGGCAGAGACCCAGTACTTC
>NA|16|TRBV30|NA|TRBJ2-2
CAWSVVPTRGTGELFF
TGTGCCTGGAGTGTAGTCCCGACTAGAGGAACCGGGGAGCTGTTTTTT
>NA|13|TRBV27|NA|TRBJ1-3
CASSSTPGNTIYF
TGTGCCAGCAGTTCTACCCCAGGAAACACCATATATTTT
>NA|15|TRBV5-6|NA|TRBJ2-7
CASSLGLVGVYEQYF
TGTGCCAGCAGCTTGGGACTAGTTGGGGTCTACGAGCAGTACTTC
>NA|15|TRBV7-6|NA|TRBJ2-7
CASSLAAGPRLEQYF
TGTGCCAGCAGCTTAGCGGCGGGCCCCCGCCTCGAGCAGTACTTC
>TRBD2|16|TRBV5-6|NA|TRBJ2-7
CASSLVASGSPYEQYF
TGTGCCAGCAGCTTGGTGGCTAGCGGGAGCCCCTACGAGCAGTACTTC
>TRBD1|15|TRBV12-5|NA|TRBJ1-1
CASGLLTEGATEAFF
TGTGCTAGTGGTTTGCTGACAGAGGGGGCGACTGAAGCTTTCTTT
>NA|14|TRBV28|NA|TRBJ2-7
CASSLRGAPYEQYF
TGTGCCAGCAGTTTACGCGGGGCACCCTACGAGCAGTACTTC
>NA|12|TRBV27|NA|TRBJ1-2
CASSRGGAGYTF
TGTGCCAGCAGTAGGGGGGGGGCTGGCTACACCTTC
>NA|14|TRBV30|NA|TRBJ2-1
CAWSVGGKYNEQFF
TGTGCCTGGAGTGTAGGAGGAAAATACAATGAGCAGTTCTTC
>NA|15|TRBV4-3|NA|TRBJ1-2
CASSQDRGLNYGYTF
TGCGCCAGCAGCCAAGACCGAGGACTGAACTATGGCTACACCTTC
>NA|10|TRBV6-1|NA|TRBJ2-3
CASMGDTQYF
TGTGCCAGCATGGGCGATACGCAGTATTTT
>TRBD1|13|TRBV27|NA|TRBJ1-1
CASRWDSYTEAFF
TGTGCCAGCAGGTGGGACAGTTACACTGAAGCTTTCTTT
>TRBD2|16|TRBV4-3|NA|TRBJ2-1
CASSPTLAGDGNEQFF
TGCGCCAGCAGCCCTACACTAGCGGGAGATGGAAATGAGCAGTTCTTC
>TRBD1|12|TRBV27|NA|TRBJ1-1
CASRGTGEEAFF
TGTGCCAGCAGGGGGACAGGGGAAGAAGCTTTCTTT
>NA|13|TRBV19|NA|TRBJ1-1
CASSPTENTEAFF
TGTGCCAGTAGTCCGACAGAGAACACTGAAGCTTTCTTT
>TRBD2|17|TRBV4-2|NA|TRBJ2-1
CASSQTSGTSISGEQFF
TGTGCCAGCAGCCAAACTTCCGGGACTAGTATTTCGGGTGAGCAGTTCTTC
>TRBD2|16|TRBV7-6|NA|TRBJ2-1
CASSRTSGHSYNEQFF
TGTGCCAGCAGCCGGACTAGCGGGCACTCCTACAATGAGCAGTTCTTC
>NA|16|TRBV7-6|NA|TRBJ1-4
CASSLSETGFPEKLFF
TGTGCCAGCAGCTTATCAGAGACGGGGTTTCCTGAAAAACTGTTTTTT
>TRBD2|15|TRBV7-7|NA|TRBJ2-1
CASSSRLAGEAEQLF
TGTGCTAGCAGCTCCAGACTAGCGGGAGAGGCTGAGCAGCTCTTC
>NA|13|TRBV7-8|once|TRBJ2-7
CASSLAGVGEQYF
TGTGCCAGCAGCTTAGCCGGGGTAGGGGAGCAGTACTTC
>TRBD1|16|TRBV29-1|NA|TRBJ1-2
CSVEAPGTGDLYGYTF
TGCAGCGTTGAAGCGCCCGGGACAGGGGATCTCTATGGCTACACCTTC
>NA|13|TRBV27|NA|TRBJ2-1
CASSLSAGNEQFF
TGTGCCAGCAGTTTATCTGCGGGGAATGAGCAGTTCTTC
>NA|15|TRBV4-1|NA|TRBJ2-7
CASSQDPGSVDEQYF
TGCGCCAGCAGCCAAGATCCAGGGTCGGTTGACGAGCAGTACTTC
>TRBD1|16|TRBV5-6|NA|TRBJ1-2
CASSLAGQGARYGYTF
TGTGCCAGCAGCTTGGCTGGACAGGGGGCGCGGTATGGCTACACCTTC
>TRBD2|16|TRBV7-9|NA|TRBJ2-1
CASSASGRALFNEQFF
TGTGCCAGCAGCGCTAGCGGGAGGGCCCTATTTAATGAGCAGTTCTTC
>NA|16|TRBV27|NA|TRBJ2-3
CASSTRDSQATDTQYF
TGTGCCAGCAGTACCCGGGATTCCCAGGCCACAGATACGCAGTATTTT
>NA|15|TRBV10-3|NA|TRBJ2-7
CAISEFGQGTYEQYF
TGTGCCATCAGTGAGTTTGGACAAGGTACCTACGAGCAGTACTTC
>TRBD2|14|TRBV7-9|NA|TRBJ2-3
CASSQGAGVDTQYF
TGCGCCAGCAGCCAGGGAGCGGGAGTGGATACGCAGTATTTT
>TRBD2|14|TRBV5-1|NA|TRBJ2-2
CASSFSGADGELFF
TGCGCCAGCAGCTTTAGCGGGGCTGACGGGGAGCTGTTTTTT
>NA|15|TRBV4-1|NA|TRBJ2-7
CASSQEPSAAYEQYF
TGCGCCAGCAGCCAAGAACCTAGCGCGGCCTACGAGCAGTACTTC
>TRBD2|17|TRBV5-3|NA|TRBJ2-1
CARSLITGTSGINEQFF
TGTGCCAGAAGCTTGATAACCGGGACTAGCGGGATAAATGAGCAGTTCTTC
>NA|13|TRBV30|NA|TRBJ2-7
CAWSPHDGSFVYF
TGTGCCTGGAGTCCACACGACGGGAGCTTTGTGTACTTC
>NA|13|TRBV10-2|NA|TRBJ2-7
CASRPGGSDEQYF
TGCGCCAGCCGACCTGGGGGCAGCGACGAGCAGTACTTC
>NA|14|TRBV11-2|NA|TRBJ2-7
CASSFGGYGYEQYF
TGTGCCAGCAGCTTCGGGGGATACGGCTACGAGCAGTACTTC
>NA|16|TRBV28|NA|TRBJ2-5
CASSLWRDPSGETQYF
TGTGCCAGCAGTTTATGGAGGGATCCCTCCGGAGAGACCCAGTACTTC
>NA|13|TRBV5-6|NA|TRBJ2-7
CASSFRGAYEQYF
TGTGCCAGCAGCTTCCGCGGAGCCTACGAGCAGTACTTC
>NA|15|TRBV27|NA|TRBJ2-7
CASTQAAGGTYEQYF
TGTGCCAGCACCCAGGCGGCAGGGGGGACCTACGAGCAGTACTTC